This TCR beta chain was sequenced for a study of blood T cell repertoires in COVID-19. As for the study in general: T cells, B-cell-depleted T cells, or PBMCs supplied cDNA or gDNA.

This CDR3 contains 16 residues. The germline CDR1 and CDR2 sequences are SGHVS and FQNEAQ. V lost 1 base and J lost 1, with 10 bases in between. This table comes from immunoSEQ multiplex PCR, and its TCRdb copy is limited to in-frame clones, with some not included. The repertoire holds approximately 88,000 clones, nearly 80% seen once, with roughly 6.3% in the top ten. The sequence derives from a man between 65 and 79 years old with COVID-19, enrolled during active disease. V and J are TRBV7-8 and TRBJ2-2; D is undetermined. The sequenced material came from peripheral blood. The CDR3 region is CASSLVAVGNTGELFF. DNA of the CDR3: TGTGCCAGCAGCTTAGTAGCCGTGGGGAACACCGGGGAGCTGTTTTTT.